This entry lists 5 T cell receptor beta chains sequenced from one sample in a study of Graves' ophthalmopathy and Graves' hyperthyroidism. For repertoire sequencing, the TCR beta CDR3 regions were amplified from RNA transcripts. HTBI primers were employed in first-round RT-PCR, then a second-round multiplex PCR followed. TCRdb redid the calling of the multiplex PCR reads with MiXCR, one entry per CDR3 protein. This sample has a few hundred thousand distinct CDR3 sequences; about 40% occur once, and the top ten carry around 4%. Input material: peripheral blood or thyroid tissue (not recorded which). The receptors were sampled from an adult man with Graves' hyperthyroidism.

The table lists this clonotype with many counts. V gene TRBV4-1 combines with J gene TRBJ1-6; TRBD1 is a possible D gene (5 bases). The CDR3 covers 13 residues. Trimming took off 3 bases at V and 7 bases at J, with 7 bases between the two ends. Germline CDR1 and CDR2: MGHRA and YSYEKL. The CDR3 DNA follows: TGCGCCAGCAGCCAGGGACGGAATTCACCCCTCCACTTT. Translated: CASSQGRNSPLHF.

This clonotype was found many times. V gene TRBV24-1 combines with J gene TRBJ1-1; D may be TRBD1 (6 bases). CDR1 KGHDR and CDR2 SFDVKD come from the germline V gene. Trimming removed 5 bases from V and 2 bases from J, with 11 bases in between. The CDR3 covers 14 residues. The CDR3 DNA reads TGTGCCACCAGTGCAGAACAGGGAAACACTGAAGCTTTCTTT. Amino acids: CATSAEQGNTEAFF.

This clonotype was seen more than once but under ten times. This chain links TRBV11-2 with TRBJ2-5, with 7 positions matching TRBD1. The germline V gene has CDR1 SGHAT and CDR2 FQNNGV. The CDR3 is 16 amino acids. V lost 1 base, J lost 5 bases, and 10 bases stayed unmatched. CDR3 sequence: CASSLGTGDVGETQYF. For the CDR3, the DNA is TGTGCCAGCAGCTTAGGTACAGGGGATGTAGGGGAGACCCAGTACTTC.

In nucleotides, the CDR3 is TGTGCCAGCAGCTTCTTAGGGACAGGGGACGAGCAGTACTTC. Its protein is CASSFLGTGDEQYF. This chain uses TRBV7-9 with TRBJ2-7; 10 bases match TRBD1. The CDR3 runs to 14 residues. Germline V gene data show CDR1 as SEHNR and CDR2 as FQNEAQ (reference sequence). V gave up 3 bases and J gave up 5 bases; unmatched junction bases: 4. Together with reference TRBV7-9 and TRBJ2-7, the CDR3 gives the full variable domain: DTGVSQNPRHKITKRGQNVTFRCDPISEHNRLYWYRQTLGQGPEFLTYFQNEAQLEKSRLLSDRFSAERPKGSFSTLEIQRTEQGDSAMYLCASSFLGTGDEQYFGPGTRLTVT.

V usage is TRBV9 and J usage is TRBJ2-7; D may be TRBD1 (7 bases). V shed 5 bases and J shed 1 base, with 16 bases lying between them. This CDR3 is built from 15 residues. Germline values: CDR1 SGDLS, CDR2 YYNGEE. The CDR3 is CASRSQGGISYEQYF. Here the CDR3 DNA reads TGTGCCAGCAGGTCCCAGGGGGGAATTTCCTACGAGCAGTACTTC.